The sequence of this T cell receptor (beta chain) was determined in a study of T cell changes during pregnancy in multiple sclerosis. Measured with immunoSEQ multiplex PCR; TCRdb has only the in-frame clones, and not every one. The table has about 38,000 clones, 85% to 90% seen once. The TCR comes from a female donor with multiple sclerosis, enrolled in a pregnancy study. Here the sequenced sample was CD4+ T cells from peripheral blood mononuclear cells, taken in the second trimester of pregnancy.

The CDR3 sequence: CASSQGLAGGRLDEQFF. Written as DNA, the CDR3 is TGTGCCAGCAGTCAAGGACTAGCGGGAGGGAGATTGGATGAGCAGTTCTTC. This rearrangement joins TRBV27 to TRBJ2-1; the match to TRBD2 covers 15 bases. The CDR3 is made up of 17 amino acids. CDR1 MNHEY and CDR2 SMNVEV come from the germline V gene (reference sequence). V trimming: 5 bases; J trimming: 8 bases; junction bases outside the gene matches: 10.